This TCR beta chain came from a study of CD8+ T cells in alopecia areata. General study results and limits: Greater clonality was observed in lesional scalp samples, especially alopecia totalis/universalis, versus normal scalp.

RNA extraction and reverse transcription yielded cDNA as sequencing template. This table comes from immunoSEQ multiplex PCR, and its TCRdb copy is limited to in-frame clones, with some not included. The sample holds approximately 180,000 clones; 50% to 60% are singletons and the top ten take 14% to 15%. Concerning this clone: Its antigen remains unknown.

V was trimmed by 4 bases and J by 1 base, leaving 14 bases between them. CDR1 and CDR2 from the germline V gene are GTSNPN and SVGIG (reference sequence). This CDR3 comprises 14 residues. The specimen was CD4+ T cells sorted from blood, collected at week 0. This clonotype was obtained from a human donor with alopecia areata. This sequence joins TRBV30 and TRBJ2-7, with a tentative D call TRBD1 (8 bases). The CDR3, as DNA: TGTGCCTGGAAGCGGGGACAGGAGTCCTACGAGCAGTACTTC. It codes for CAWKRGQESYEQYF.